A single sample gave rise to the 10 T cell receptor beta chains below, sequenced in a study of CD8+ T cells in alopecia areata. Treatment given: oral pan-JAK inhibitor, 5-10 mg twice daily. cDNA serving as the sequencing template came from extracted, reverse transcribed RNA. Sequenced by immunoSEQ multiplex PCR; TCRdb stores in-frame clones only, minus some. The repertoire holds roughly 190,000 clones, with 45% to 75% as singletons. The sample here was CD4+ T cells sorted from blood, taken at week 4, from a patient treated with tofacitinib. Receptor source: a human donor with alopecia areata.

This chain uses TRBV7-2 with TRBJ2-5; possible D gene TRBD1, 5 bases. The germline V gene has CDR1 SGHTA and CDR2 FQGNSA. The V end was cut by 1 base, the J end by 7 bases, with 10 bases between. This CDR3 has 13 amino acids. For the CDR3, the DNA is TGTGCCAGCAGCTTAGATTGGCAGGGGACCCAGTACTTC. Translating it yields CASSLDWQGTQYF.

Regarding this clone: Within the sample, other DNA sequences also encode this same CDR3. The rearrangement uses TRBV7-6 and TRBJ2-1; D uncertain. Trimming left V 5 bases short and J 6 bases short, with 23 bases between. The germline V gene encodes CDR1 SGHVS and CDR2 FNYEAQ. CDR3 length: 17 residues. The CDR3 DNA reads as TGTGCCAGCAGCCTAACCAAAAGGGCTACAGTACTCAATGAGCAGTTCTTC. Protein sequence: CASSLTKRATVLNEQFF. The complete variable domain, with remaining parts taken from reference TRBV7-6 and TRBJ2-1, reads GAGVSQSPRYKVTKRGQDVALRCDPISGHVSLYWYRQALGQGPEFLTYFNYEAQQDKSGLPNDRFSAERPEGSISTLTIQRTEQRDSAMYRCASSLTKRATVLNEQFFGPGTRLTVL.

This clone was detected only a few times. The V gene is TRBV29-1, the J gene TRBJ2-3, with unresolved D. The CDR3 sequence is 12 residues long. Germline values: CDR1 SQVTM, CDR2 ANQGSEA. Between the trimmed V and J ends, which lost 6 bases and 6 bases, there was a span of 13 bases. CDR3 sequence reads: CSVPTRADTQYF. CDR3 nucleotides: TGCAGCGTACCCACAAGGGCGGATACGCAGTATTTT.

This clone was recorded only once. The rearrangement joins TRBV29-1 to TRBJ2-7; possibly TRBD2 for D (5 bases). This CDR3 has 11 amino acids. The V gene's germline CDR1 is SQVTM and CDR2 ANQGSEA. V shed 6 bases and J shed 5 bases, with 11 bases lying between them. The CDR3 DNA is TGCAGCGTCGGGGTCCCCAACGAGCAGTACTTC. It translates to CSVGVPNEQYF.

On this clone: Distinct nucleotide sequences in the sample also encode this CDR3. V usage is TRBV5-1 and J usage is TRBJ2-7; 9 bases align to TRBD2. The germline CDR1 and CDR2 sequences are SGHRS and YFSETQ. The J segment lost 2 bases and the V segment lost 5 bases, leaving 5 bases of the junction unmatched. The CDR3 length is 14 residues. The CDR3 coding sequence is TGCGCCAGCAGTTTAAGCGGGAGGACCTACGAGCAGTACTTC. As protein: CASSLSGRTYEQYF.

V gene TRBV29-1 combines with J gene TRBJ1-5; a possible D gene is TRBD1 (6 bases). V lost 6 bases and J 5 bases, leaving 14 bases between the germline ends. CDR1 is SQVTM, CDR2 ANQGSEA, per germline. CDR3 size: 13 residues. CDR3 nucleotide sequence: TGCAGCGTCCAGGGGACTTCTGATCAGCCCCAGCATTTT. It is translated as CSVQGTSDQPQHF.

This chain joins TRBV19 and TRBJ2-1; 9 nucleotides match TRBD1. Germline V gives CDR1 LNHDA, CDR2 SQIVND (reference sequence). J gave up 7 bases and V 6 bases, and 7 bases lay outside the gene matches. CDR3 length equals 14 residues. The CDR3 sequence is CASSPGQGKNEQFF. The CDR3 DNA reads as TGTGCCAGTAGCCCGGGACAGGGAAAAAATGAGCAGTTCTTC.

The CDR3 protein is CSERVAGGSEQFF. The CDR3 DNA reads as TGCAGCGAGAGGGTAGCGGGAGGGAGTGAGCAGTTCTTC. This rearrangement joins TRBV29-1 to TRBJ2-1; 11 nucleotides line up with TRBD2. V trimming: 7 bases; J trimming: 9 bases; junction bases outside the gene matches: 8. The CDR3 spans 13 residues. Germline CDR1 is SQVTM and CDR2 is ANQGSEA.

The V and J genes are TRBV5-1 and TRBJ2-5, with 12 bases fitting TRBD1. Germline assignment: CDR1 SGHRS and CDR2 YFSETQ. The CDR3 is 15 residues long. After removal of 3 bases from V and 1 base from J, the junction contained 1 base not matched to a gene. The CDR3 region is CASSWGQGAQETQYF. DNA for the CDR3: TGCGCCAGCAGCTGGGGACAGGGGGCCCAAGAGACCCAGTACTTC.

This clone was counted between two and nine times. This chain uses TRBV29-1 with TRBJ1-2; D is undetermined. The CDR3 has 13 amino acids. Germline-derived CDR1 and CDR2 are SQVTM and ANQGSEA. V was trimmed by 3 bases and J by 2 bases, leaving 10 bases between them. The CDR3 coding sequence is TGCAGCGTTGAGAGGACGGACAACTATGGCTACACCTTC. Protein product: CSVERTDNYGYTF.